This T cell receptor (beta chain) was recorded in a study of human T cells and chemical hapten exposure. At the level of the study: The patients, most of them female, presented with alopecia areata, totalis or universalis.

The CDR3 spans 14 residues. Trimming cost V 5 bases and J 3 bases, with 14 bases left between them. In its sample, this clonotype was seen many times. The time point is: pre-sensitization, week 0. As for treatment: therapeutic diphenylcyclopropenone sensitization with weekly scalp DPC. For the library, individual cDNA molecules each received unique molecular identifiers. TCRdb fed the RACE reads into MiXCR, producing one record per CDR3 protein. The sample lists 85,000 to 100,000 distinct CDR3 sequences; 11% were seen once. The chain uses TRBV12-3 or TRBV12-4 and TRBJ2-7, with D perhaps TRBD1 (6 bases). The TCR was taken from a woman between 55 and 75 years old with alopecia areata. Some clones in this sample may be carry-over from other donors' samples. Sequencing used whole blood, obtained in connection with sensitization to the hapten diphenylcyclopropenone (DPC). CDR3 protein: CASSHSGHNYEQYF. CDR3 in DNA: TGTGCCAGCAGTCACTCGGGACATAACTACGAGCAGTACTTC.